What follows are 14 T cell receptor beta chains derived from one specimen sequenced in a study of siplizumab effects on memory and regulatory T cells. Assay used: immunoSEQ multiplex PCR; TCRdb lists only in-frame clones, some missing. The sample contains approximately 100,000 clones, 92% of which appear only once. Sequencing input: non-Treg CD4+ T cells sorted from blood. The receptor source for this set is a human donor in good health.

The chain has TRBV5-1 and TRBJ1-1; D is uncertain. Trimming cost V 4 bases and J 3 bases, with 10 bases left between them. The V gene's germline CDR1 is SGHRS and CDR2 YFSETQ. The CDR3 covers 13 residues. In nucleotides, the CDR3 is TGCGCCAGCAGCCTCGGTTTGGACACTGAAGCTTTCTTT. This gives the protein CASSLGLDTEAFF.

The chain joins TRBV6-1 to TRBJ1-1; maybe TRBD1 (5 bases). The CDR3 is 13 amino acids. Trimming pared 2 bases from V and 8 bases from J, leaving 12 bases between. Germline V gene lookup returns CDR1 MNHNS and CDR2 SASEGT. CDR3 amino acids: CASSEYRGTEAFF. CDR3 sequence (DNA): TGTGCCAGCAGTGAATATAGGGGAACCGAAGCTTTCTTT.

This chain joins TRBV5-1 and TRBJ1-2; 9 bases fit TRBD1. Trimming took 4 bases from V and 4 from J; bases not matched to a gene: 2. CDR3 length: 13 residues. Germline-derived CDR1 and CDR2 are SGHRS and YFSETQ. CDR3 sequence reads: CASSLDRGYGYTF. DNA for the CDR3: TGCGCCAGCAGCCTGGACAGGGGCTATGGCTACACCTTC.

The chain uses TRBV6-6 and TRBJ2-5; the match to TRBD2 covers 7 bases. The DNA end is more similar to TRBJ2-7, so the J call may be wrong. Germline V gene lookup returns CDR1 MNHNY and CDR2 SVGAGI (reference sequence). The CDR3 loop spans 14 amino acids. The DNA of the CDR3 is TGTGCCAGCAGTTACTCGGCGGGAGCCTACGAGCAGTACTTC. Translated, it gives CASSYSAGAYEQYF.

The chain employs TRBV7-3 and TRBJ2-4; D may be TRBD1 or TRBD2 (6 bases each). Deletions cut 5 bases from V and 0 bases from J, with 11 bases between. The length of the CDR3 is 15 residues. Germline lookup yields CDR1 SGHTA and CDR2 FQGTGA. The CDR3 is CASSQEGGAKNIQYF. The CDR3 region has the DNA TGTGCCAGCAGCCAGGAGGGGGGAGCCAAAAACATTCAGTACTTC. The whole variable domain, filled in from reference TRBV7-3 and TRBJ2-4, reads GAGVSQTPSNKVTEKGKYVELRCDPISGHTALYWYRQSLGQGPEFLIYFQGTGAADDSGLPNDRFFAVRPEGSVSTLKIQRTERGDSAVYLCASSQEGGAKNIQYFGAGTRLSVL.

The chain is built from TRBV30 and TRBJ1-1; 8 bases are a match to TRBD1. The CDR3 is made up of 14 amino acids. V shed 8 bases, J shed 1 base, and the junction held 9 bases outside the gene matches. Germline V lookup: CDR1 GTSNPN, CDR2 SVGIG (reference sequence). CDR3 amino acids: CAQQGGSGNTEAFF. DNA for the CDR3: TGTGCCCAACAGGGGGGGTCGGGGAACACTGAAGCTTTCTTT.

The chain has TRBV7-9 and TRBJ2-1; 8 bases match TRBD2. The CDR3 extends over 15 amino acids. Unmatched junction bases numbered 11, after V lost 7 bases and J lost 6 bases. Per germline, CDR1 SEHNR and CDR2 FQNEAQ (reference sequence). The CDR3 bases are TGTGCCAGCACTGCCTTAGCGGGAAGGGTCAATGAGCAGTTCTTC. As protein: CASTALAGRVNEQFF.

The chain employs TRBV9 and TRBJ1-1, with D possibly matching TRBD1 (6 bases). Trimming shortened V by 4 bases and J by 1 base, and 11 bases separated the two germline ends. Germline-derived CDR1 and CDR2 are SGDLS and YYNGEE. The CDR3 runs 14 residues. For the CDR3, the DNA is TGTGCCAGCAGCACAAACAGGGAGAACACTGAAGCTTTCTTT. It codes for CASSTNRENTEAFF.

The chain has TRBV7-9 and TRBJ2-7; D is unresolved. Deletions cut 7 bases from V and 0 bases from J, with 4 bases between. The CDR3 loop spans 11 amino acids. Per the germline V gene, CDR1 is SEHNR and CDR2 is FQNEAQ (reference sequence). The CDR3 DNA reads as TGTGCCAGCACCAGCTCCTACGAGCAGTACTTC. This sequence encodes CASTSSYEQYF. Together with reference TRBV7-9 and TRBJ2-7, the CDR3 gives the full variable domain: DTGVSQNPRHKITKRGQNVTFRCDPISEHNRLYWYRQTLGQGPEFLTYFQNEAQLEKSRLLSDRFSAERPKGSFSTLEIQRTEQGDSAMYLCASTSSYEQYFGPGTRLTVT.

The gene calls are TRBV10-1 and TRBJ2-7; 10 nucleotides match TRBD2. Per germline, CDR1 WNHNN and CDR2 SYGVQD (reference sequence). The J segment lost 0 bases and the V segment lost 4 bases, leaving 6 bases of the junction unmatched. This CDR3 has 16 amino acids. CDR3 nucleotides: TGCGCCAGCAGTGCTCTAGCGGGAGAACCCTCCTACGAGCAGTACTTC. It yields the protein CASSALAGEPSYEQYF.

The chain couples TRBV7-3 to TRBJ2-7; 11 bases align to TRBD1. This CDR3 contains 13 residues. Trimming at V came to 4 bases and at J to 7 bases, leaving 3 bases not matched to a gene. Germline CDR1 reads SGHTA; CDR2 reads FQGTGA. The CDR3 spells CASSWTGGGEQYF. The CDR3 coding sequence is TGTGCCAGCAGCTGGACAGGGGGCGGGGAGCAGTACTTC.

The chain links TRBV27 to TRBJ1-1, with D maybe TRBD1 (5 bases). CDR1 and CDR2 (germline): MNHEY, SMNVEV (reference sequence). The V end was cut by 4 bases, the J end by 5 bases, with 20 bases between. The length of the CDR3 is 16 residues. Here the CDR3 reads CASSSPGTPRETEAFF. Written as DNA, the CDR3 is TGTGCCAGCAGTTCCCCAGGGACCCCGAGAGAAACTGAAGCTTTCTTT.

The chain links TRBV7-9 to TRBJ2-7, with a tentative D call TRBD1 (6 bases). V was cut by 0 bases and J by 2 bases, with 8 bases left in between. From germline, CDR1 is SEHNR and CDR2 FQNEAQ (reference sequence). This CDR3 has 14 residues. CDR3 sequence: CASSLADRTYEQYF. In DNA form, the CDR3 reads TGTGCCAGCAGCTTAGCCGACAGGACCTACGAGCAGTACTTC.

The rearrangement joins TRBV30 to TRBJ2-5; 10 nucleotides agree with TRBD2. This CDR3 is 12 amino acids long. Germline V CDR1 and CDR2: GTSNPN, SVGIG (reference sequence). J was trimmed by 3 bases and V by 7 bases; bases with no gene match: 2. The CDR3 loop reads CALGLAEETQYF. CDR3 DNA: TGTGCCTTAGGACTAGCGGAAGAGACCCAGTACTTC. Filled out from reference TRBV30 and TRBJ2-5, the complete variable domain reads SQTIHQWPATLVQPVGSPLSLECTVEGTSNPNLYWYRQAAGRGLQLLFYSVGIGQISSEVPQNLSASRPQDRQFILSSKKLLLSDSGFYLCALGLAEETQYFGPGTRLLVL.